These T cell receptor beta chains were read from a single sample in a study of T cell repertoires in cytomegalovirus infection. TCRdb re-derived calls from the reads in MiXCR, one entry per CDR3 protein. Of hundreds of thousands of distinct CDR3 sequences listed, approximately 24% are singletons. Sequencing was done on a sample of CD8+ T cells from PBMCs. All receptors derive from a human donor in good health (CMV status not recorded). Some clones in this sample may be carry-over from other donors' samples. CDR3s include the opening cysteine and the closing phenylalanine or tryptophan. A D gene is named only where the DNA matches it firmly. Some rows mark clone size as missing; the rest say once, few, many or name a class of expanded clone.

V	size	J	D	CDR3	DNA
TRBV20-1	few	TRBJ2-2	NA	CSASSGPNTGELFF	TGCAGTGCTAGTTCAGGACCGAACACCGGGGAGCTGTTTTTT
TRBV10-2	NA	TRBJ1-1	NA	CASSESRHTTEAFF	TGCGCCAGCAGTGAGTCGCGGCACACCACTGAAGCTTTCTTT
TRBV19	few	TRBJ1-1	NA	CASSGRGDTEAFF	TGTGCCAGTTCGGGCCGAGGGGACACTGAAGCTTTCTTT
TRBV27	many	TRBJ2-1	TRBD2	CASSGRLAGRFNNEQFF	TGTGCCAGCAGTGGAAGACTAGCGGGGAGATTTAACAATGAGCAGTTCTTC
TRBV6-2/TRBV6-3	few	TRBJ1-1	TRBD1	CASSPDRGATEAFF	TGTGCCAGCAGCCCCGACAGGGGGGCCACTGAAGCTTTCTTT
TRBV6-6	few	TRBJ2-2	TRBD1	CASSQRQGEVTGELFF	TGTGCCAGCAGTCAGAGACAGGGGGAGGTCACCGGGGAGCTGTTTTTT
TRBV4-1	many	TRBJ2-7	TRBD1	CASSHGTGSYEQYF	TGCGCCAGCAGCCACGGGACAGGTTCCTACGAGCAGTACTTC
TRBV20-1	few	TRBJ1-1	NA	CSATIPGNTEAFF	TGCAGTGCTACAATTCCAGGCAACACTGAAGCTTTCTTT
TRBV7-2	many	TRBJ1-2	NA	CASKSTRERNGYTF	TGTGCCAGTAAATCGACCCGGGAGCGGAATGGCTACACCTTC
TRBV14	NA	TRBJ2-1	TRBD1	CASNQRDRVIEQFF	TGTGCCAGCAACCAACGGGACAGGGTGATTGAGCAGTTCTTC
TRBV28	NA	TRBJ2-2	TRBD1	CASGPDRGELFF	TGTGCCAGCGGCCCTGACAGGGGAGAGCTGTTTTTT
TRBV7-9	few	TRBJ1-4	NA	CASSAGEGSDIEKLFF	TGTGCCAGCAGCGCCGGCGAGGGGTCAGATATTGAAAAACTGTTTTTT
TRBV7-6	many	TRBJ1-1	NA	CASSEGTPSEAFF	TGTGCCAGCAGCGAAGGGACTCCGTCTGAAGCTTTCTTT
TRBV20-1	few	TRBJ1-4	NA	CSARETRVKKLFF	TGCAGTGCTAGAGAGACAAGAGTGAAAAAACTGTTTTTT
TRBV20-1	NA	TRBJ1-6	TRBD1	CSATGQGAMGSPLHF	TGCAGTGCTACCGGACAGGGGGCAATGGGATCACCCCTCCACTTT
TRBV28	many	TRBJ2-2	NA	CASRPTPSNTGELFF	TGTGCCAGCAGACCGACACCTTCGAACACCGGGGAGCTGTTTTTT
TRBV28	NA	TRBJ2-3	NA	CATSQLIGHTQYF	TGTGCCACCTCTCAATTGATTGGACATACGCAGTATTTT
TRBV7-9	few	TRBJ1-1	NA	CASRPTGTEAFF	TGTGCCAGCAGGCCAACCGGGACAGAAGCTTTCTTT
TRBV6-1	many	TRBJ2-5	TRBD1	CASSEEQGALLETQYF	TGTGCCAGCAGTGAAGAACAGGGGGCTCTTTTGGAGACCCAGTACTTC
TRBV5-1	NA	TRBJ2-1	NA	CASSPVPADEQFF	TGCGCCAGCAGCCCCGTCCCCGCGGATGAGCAGTTCTTC
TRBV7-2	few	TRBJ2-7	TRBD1	CASSIEGTVYEQYF	TGTGCCAGCAGCATAGAGGGGACAGTCTACGAGCAGTACTTC
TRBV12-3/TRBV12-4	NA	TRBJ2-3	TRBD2	CASSLTSGGADIDTQYF	TGTGCCAGCAGTTTGACTAGCGGGGGGGCAGACATAGATACGCAGTATTTT
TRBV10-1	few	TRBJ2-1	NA	CASSDRPGKVNEQFF	TGCGCCAGCAGTGACCGACCGGGGAAAGTCAATGAGCAGTTCTTC
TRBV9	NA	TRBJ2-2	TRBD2	CASSPGGGENTGELFF	TGTGCCAGCAGCCCTGGGGGGGGGGAGAACACCGGGGAGCTGTTTTTT
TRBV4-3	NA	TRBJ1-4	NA	CASSQELGFVNEKLFF	TGCGCCAGCAGCCAAGAACTAGGTTTCGTTAATGAAAAACTGTTTTTT
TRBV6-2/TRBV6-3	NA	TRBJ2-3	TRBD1	CASSSEGQPHTDTQYF	TGTGCCAGCAGTTCCGAGGGACAGCCTCACACAGATACGCAGTATTTT
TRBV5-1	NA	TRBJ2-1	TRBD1	CASGEQGDNEQFF	TGCGCCAGCGGCGAGCAGGGGGACAATGAGCAGTTCTTC
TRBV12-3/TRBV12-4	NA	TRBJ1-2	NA	CASSLSRQGLVVNYGYTF	TGTGCCAGCAGTTTATCTAGGCAGGGTCTAGTGGTGAACTATGGCTACACCTTC
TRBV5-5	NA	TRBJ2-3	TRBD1	CASKDLRTGAEDTQYF	TGTGCCAGCAAAGATCTAAGAACAGGGGCCGAAGATACGCAGTATTTT
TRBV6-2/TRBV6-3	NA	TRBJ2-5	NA	CASRPNYQETQYF	TGTGCCAGCAGGCCAAATTACCAAGAGACCCAGTACTTC
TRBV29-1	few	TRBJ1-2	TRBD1	CSVSGTGVNGYTF	TGCAGCGTTTCCGGGACAGGGGTGAATGGCTACACCTTC
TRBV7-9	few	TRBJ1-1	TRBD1	CASSLAILTGVRTEAFF	TGTGCCAGCAGCTTAGCGATTCTTACAGGGGTACGGACTGAAGCTTTCTTT
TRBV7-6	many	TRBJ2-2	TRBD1	CASVLSGGPTGELFF	TGTGCCAGCGTGTTGTCAGGGGGCCCAACCGGGGAGCTGTTTTTT
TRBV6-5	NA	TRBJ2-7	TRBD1	CASRLQGLPYEQYF	TGTGCCAGCAGGTTACAGGGGCTCCCCTACGAGCAGTACTTC
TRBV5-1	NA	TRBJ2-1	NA	CASSGGAGDQFF	TGCGCCAGCAGCGGCGGGGCAGGGGATCAATTCTTC
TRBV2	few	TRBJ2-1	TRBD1	CASSIPLTGSYNEQFF	TGTGCCAGCAGTATTCCCCTGACAGGGAGCTACAATGAGCAGTTCTTC
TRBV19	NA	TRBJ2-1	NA	CASSIWTTYNEQFF	TGTGCCAGTAGTATATGGACTACCTACAATGAGCAGTTCTTC
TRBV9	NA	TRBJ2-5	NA	CASLQETQYF	TGTGCCAGCCTCCAAGAGACCCAGTACTTC
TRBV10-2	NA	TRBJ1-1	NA	CASSEVWGEAFF	TGCGCCAGCAGTGAGGTGTGGGGTGAAGCTTTCTTT
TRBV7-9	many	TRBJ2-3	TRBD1	CASSPSPDRGFHTDTQYF	TGTGCCAGCAGCCCTAGCCCGGACAGGGGGTTTCACACAGATACGCAGTATTTT
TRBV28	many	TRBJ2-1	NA	CASIGDEQFF	TGTGCCAGCATCGGAGATGAGCAGTTCTTC
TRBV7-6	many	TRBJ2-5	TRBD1	CASSYDRVETQYF	TGTGCCAGCAGCTATGACAGGGTTGAGACCCAGTACTTC
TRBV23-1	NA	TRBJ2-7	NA	CASSPKGLERSYEQYF	TGCGCCAGCAGTCCAAAGGGACTCGAGAGGTCCTACGAGCAGTACTTC
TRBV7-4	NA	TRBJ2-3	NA	CASSFQLTRGTRVTDTQYF	TGTGCCAGCAGCTTTCAATTAACCAGGGGAACGAGAGTTACAGATACGCAGTATTTT
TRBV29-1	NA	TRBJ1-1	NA	CSVEDRLWGAKTEAFF	TGCAGCGTTGAAGATCGCTTATGGGGGGCTAAAACTGAAGCTTTCTTT
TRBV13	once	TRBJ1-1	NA	CASSLDPDAEAFF	TGTGCCAGCAGCTTAGACCCGGACGCTGAAGCTTTCTTT
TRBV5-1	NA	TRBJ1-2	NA	CASSLEPGLRYGYTF	TGCGCCAGCAGCTTGGAGCCAGGCCTCCGCTATGGCTACACCTTC
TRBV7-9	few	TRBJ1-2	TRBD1	CASSWTGGFGYTF	TGTGCCAGCAGCTGGACAGGGGGCTTTGGCTACACCTTC
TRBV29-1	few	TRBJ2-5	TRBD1	CSVVRGIIQETQYF	TGCAGCGTTGTCAGGGGGATCATCCAAGAGACCCAGTACTTC
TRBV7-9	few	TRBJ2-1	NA	CASSFGRDIVDNEQFF	TGTGCCAGCAGCTTTGGTCGGGACATCGTGGATAATGAGCAGTTCTTC
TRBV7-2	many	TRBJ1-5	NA	CASSVTGYSNQPQHF	TGTGCCAGCAGCGTTACGGGTTATAGCAATCAGCCCCAGCATTTT
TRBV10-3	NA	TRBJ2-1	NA	CAISGQANEQFF	TGTGCCATCAGTGGACAGGCCAATGAGCAGTTCTTC
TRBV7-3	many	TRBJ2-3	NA	CASSLMVLSTDTQYF	TGTGCCAGCAGCTTAATGGTGCTTTCCACAGATACGCAGTATTTT
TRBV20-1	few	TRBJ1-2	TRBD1	CSASTRDRTIGGGYTF	TGCAGTGCTAGCACCCGGGACAGGACAATCGGGGGTGGCTACACCTTC
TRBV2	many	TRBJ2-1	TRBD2	CASSEVASGGLSSYNEQFF	TGTGCCAGCAGTGAAGTGGCTAGCGGGGGCCTCAGCTCCTACAATGAGCAGTTCTTC
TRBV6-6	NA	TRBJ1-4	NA	CASSSPEGGNEKLFF	TGTGCCAGCAGTTCCCCGGAGGGCGGGAATGAAAAACTGTTTTTT
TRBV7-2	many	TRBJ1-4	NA	CASSPPHGRTDNEKLFF	TGTGCCAGCAGCCCCCCACATGGGCGGACGGATAATGAAAAACTGTTTTTT
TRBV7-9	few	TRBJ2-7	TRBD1	CASSHQGQESYEQYF	TGTGCCAGCAGCCATCAGGGACAGGAATCCTACGAGCAGTACTTC
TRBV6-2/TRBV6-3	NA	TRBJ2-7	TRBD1	CASSFFNPGQITSYEQYF	TGTGCCAGCAGTTTCTTTAACCCGGGACAGATAACCTCCTACGAGCAGTACTTC
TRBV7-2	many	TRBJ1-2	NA	CASSRALLLDGYTF	TGTGCCAGCAGCCGTGCCCTTCTTTTGGATGGCTACACCTTC